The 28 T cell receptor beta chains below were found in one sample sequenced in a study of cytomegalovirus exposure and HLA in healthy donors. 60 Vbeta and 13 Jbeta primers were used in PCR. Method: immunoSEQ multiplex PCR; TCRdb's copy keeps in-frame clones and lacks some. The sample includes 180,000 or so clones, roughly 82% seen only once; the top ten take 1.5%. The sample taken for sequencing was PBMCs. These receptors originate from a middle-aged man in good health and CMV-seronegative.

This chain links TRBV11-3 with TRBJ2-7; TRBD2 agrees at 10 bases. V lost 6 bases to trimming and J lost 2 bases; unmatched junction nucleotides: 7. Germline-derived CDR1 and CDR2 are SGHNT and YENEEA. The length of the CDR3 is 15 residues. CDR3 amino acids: CASRISGGPPYEQYF. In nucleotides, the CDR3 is TGTGCCAGCAGGATTAGCGGGGGGCCTCCCTACGAGCAGTACTTC. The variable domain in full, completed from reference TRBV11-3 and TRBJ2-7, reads EAGVVQSPRYKIIEKKQPVAFWCNPISGHNTLYWYLQNLGQGPELLIRYENEEAVDDSQLPKDRFSAERLKGVDSTLKIQPAELGDSAVYLCASRISGGPPYEQYFGPGTRLTVT.

The CDR3 loop is CASRYMANTEAFF. The CDR3 region has the DNA TGTGCCAGCCGCTACATGGCGAACACTGAAGCTTTCTTT. The chain uses TRBV11-1 and TRBJ1-1; D is undetermined. Germline CDR1 reads SGHAT; CDR2 reads FQDESV (reference sequence). There are 13 residues in the CDR3. With 8 bases removed from V and 1 base from J, the gap between germline ends came to 11 bases. The whole variable domain, remainder taken from reference TRBV11-1 and TRBJ1-1, is EAEVAQSPRYKITEKSQAVAFWCDPISGHATLYWYRQILGQGPELLVQFQDESVVDDSQLPKDRFSAERLKGVDSTLKIQPAELGDSAMYLCASRYMANTEAFFGQGTRLTVV.

CDR3 coding DNA: TGTGCCAGCAGTGAAAACTCAGGGAACAATCAGCCCCAGCATTTT. Translation: CASSENSGNNQPQHF. The V gene is TRBV2, the J gene TRBJ1-5; D might be TRBD1 (5 bases). There are 15 residues in the CDR3. V was shortened by 2 bases and J by 3 bases, with 11 bases between the two germline ends. Per the germline V gene, CDR1 is SNHLY and CDR2 is FYNNEI.

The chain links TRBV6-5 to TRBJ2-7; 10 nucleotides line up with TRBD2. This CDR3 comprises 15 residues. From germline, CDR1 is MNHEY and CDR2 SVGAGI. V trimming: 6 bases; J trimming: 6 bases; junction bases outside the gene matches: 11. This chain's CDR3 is CASRIAGTSVGEQYF. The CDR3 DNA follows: TGTGCCAGCAGAATAGCGGGGACTAGCGTCGGCGAGCAGTACTTC.

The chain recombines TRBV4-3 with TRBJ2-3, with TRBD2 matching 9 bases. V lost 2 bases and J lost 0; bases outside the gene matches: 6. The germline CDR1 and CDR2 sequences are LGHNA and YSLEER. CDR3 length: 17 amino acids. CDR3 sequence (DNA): TGCGCCAGCAGCCAACACACGACTAGCGGAAGCACAGATACGCAGTATTTT. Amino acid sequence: CASSQHTTSGSTDTQYF.

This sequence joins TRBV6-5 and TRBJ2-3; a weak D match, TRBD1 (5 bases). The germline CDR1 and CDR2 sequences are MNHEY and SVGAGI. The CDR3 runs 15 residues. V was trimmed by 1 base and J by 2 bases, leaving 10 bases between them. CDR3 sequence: CASSYLGVDTDTQYF. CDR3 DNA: TGTGCCAGCAGTTACTTAGGGGTGGACACAGATACGCAGTATTTT.

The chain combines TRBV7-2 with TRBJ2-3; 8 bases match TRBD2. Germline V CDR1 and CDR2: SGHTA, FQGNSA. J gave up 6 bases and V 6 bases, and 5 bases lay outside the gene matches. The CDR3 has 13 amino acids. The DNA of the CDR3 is TGTGCCAGCAGGGGACTAGGGGGTGATACGCAGTATTTT. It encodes CASRGLGGDTQYF.

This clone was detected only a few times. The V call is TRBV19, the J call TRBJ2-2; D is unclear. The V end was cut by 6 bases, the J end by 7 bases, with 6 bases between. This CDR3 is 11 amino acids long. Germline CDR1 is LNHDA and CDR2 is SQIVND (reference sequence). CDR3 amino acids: CASSRSGELFF. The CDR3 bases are TGTGCCAGTAGCAGAAGCGGGGAGCTGTTTTTT.

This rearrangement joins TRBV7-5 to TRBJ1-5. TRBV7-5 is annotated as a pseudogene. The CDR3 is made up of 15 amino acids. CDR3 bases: TGTGCCAGAAGCTGGGTGGGGGGGGAGACGCAGCCCCAGCATTTT. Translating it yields CARSWVGGETQPQHF.

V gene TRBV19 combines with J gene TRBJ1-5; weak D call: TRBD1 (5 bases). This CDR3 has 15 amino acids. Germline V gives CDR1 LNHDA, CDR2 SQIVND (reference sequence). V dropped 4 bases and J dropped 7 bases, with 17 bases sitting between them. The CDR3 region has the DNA TGTGCCAGTAGTACGAGGGCCGGGGGGGACCAGCCCCAGCATTTT. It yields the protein CASSTRAGGDQPQHF.

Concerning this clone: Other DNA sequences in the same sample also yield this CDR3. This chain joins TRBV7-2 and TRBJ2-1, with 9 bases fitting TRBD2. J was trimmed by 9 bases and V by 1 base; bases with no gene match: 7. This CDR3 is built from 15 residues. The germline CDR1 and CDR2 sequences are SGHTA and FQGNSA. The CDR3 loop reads CASSLGVAGESEQFF. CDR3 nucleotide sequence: TGTGCCAGCAGCTTAGGGGTAGCGGGAGAAAGTGAGCAGTTCTTC.

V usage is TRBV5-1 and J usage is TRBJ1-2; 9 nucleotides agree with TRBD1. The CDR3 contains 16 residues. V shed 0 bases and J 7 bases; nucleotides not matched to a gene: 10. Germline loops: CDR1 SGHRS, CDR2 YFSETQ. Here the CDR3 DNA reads TGCGCCAGCAGCTTGGAGTCCTGGACAGGGGTTAGTGGCTACACCTTC. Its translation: CASSLESWTGVSGYTF. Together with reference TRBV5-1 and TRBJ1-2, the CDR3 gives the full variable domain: KAGVTQTPRYLIKTRGQQVTLSCSPISGHRSVSWYQQTPGQGLQFLFEYFSETQRNKGNFPGRFSGRQFSNSRSEMNVSTLELGDSALYLCASSLESWTGVSGYTFGSGTRLTVV.

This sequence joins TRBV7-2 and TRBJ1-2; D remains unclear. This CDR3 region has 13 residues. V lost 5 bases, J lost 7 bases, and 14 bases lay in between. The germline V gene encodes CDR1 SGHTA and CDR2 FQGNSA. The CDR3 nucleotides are TGTGCCAGCAGCCAAAACGAGAGGTTTGGCTACACCTTC. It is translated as CASSQNERFGYTF. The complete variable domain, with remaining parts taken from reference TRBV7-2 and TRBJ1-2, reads GAGVSQSPSNKVTEKGKDVELRCDPISGHTALYWYRQSLGQGLEFLIYFQGNSAPDKSGLPSDRFSAERTGGSVSTLTIQRTQQEDSAVYLCASSQNERFGYTFGSGTRLTVV.

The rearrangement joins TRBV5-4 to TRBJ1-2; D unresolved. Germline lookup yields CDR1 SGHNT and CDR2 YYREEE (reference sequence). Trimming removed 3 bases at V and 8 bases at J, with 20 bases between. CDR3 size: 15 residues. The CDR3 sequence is CASSSPVAPRGGYTF. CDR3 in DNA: TGTGCCAGCAGCTCGCCCGTAGCGCCCAGAGGAGGCTACACCTTC. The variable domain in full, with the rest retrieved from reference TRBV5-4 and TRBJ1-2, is ETGVTQSPTHLIKTRGQQVTLRCSSQSGHNTVSWYQQALGQGPQFIFQYYREEENGRGNFPPRFSGLQFPNYSSELNVNALELDDSALYLCASSSPVAPRGGYTFGSGTRLTVV.

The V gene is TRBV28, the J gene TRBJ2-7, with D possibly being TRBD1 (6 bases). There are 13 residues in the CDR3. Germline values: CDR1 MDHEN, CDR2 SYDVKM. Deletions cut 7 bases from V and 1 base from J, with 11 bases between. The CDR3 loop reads CASTGTPSYEQYF. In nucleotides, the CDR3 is TGTGCCAGCACCGGGACACCGTCCTACGAGCAGTACTTC.

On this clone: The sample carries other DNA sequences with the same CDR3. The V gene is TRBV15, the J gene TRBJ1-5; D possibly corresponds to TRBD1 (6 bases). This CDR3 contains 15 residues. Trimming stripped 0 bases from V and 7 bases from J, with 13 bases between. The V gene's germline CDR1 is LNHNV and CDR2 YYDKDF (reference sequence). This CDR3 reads CATSREQQGRQPQHF. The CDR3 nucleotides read TGTGCCACCAGCAGAGAACAACAGGGTCGCCAGCCCCAGCATTTT.

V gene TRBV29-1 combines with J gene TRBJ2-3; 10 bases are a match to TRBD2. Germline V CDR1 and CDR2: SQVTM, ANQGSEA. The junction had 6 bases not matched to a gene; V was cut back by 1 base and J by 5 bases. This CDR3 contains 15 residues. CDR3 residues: CSVEGSGGKVDTQYF. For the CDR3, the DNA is TGCAGCGTTGAAGGTAGCGGGGGGAAGGTAGATACGCAGTATTTT.

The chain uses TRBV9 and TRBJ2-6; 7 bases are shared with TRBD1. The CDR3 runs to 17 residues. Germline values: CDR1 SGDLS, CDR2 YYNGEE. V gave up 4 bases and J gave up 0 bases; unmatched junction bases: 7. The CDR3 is CASSSSTGASGANVLTF. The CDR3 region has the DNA TGTGCCAGCAGCTCATCCACAGGGGCCTCTGGGGCCAACGTCCTGACTTTC.

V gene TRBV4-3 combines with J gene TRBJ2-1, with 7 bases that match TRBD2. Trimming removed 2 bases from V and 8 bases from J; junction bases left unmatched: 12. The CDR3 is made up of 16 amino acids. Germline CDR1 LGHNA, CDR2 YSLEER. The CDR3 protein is CASSQRYASGRDEQFF. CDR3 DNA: TGCGCCAGCAGCCAAAGGTATGCTAGCGGTAGGGATGAGCAGTTCTTC.

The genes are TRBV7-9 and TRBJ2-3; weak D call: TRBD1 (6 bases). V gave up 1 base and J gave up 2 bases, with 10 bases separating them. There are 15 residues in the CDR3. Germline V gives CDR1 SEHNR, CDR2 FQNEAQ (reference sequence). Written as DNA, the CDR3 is TGTGCCAGCAGCTTAGAGGGGGTTCCCACAGATACGCAGTATTTT. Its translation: CASSLEGVPTDTQYF. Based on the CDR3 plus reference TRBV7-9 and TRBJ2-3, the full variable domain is DTGVSQNPRHKITKRGQNVTFRCDPISEHNRLYWYRQTLGQGPEFLTYFQNEAQLEKSRLLSDRFSAERPKGSFSTLEIQRTEQGDSAMYLCASSLEGVPTDTQYFGPGTRLTVL.

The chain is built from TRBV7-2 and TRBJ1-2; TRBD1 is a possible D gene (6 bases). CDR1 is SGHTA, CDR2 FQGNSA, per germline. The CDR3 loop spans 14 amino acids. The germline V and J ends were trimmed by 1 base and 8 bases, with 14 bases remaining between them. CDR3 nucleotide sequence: TGTGCCAGCAGCTTAGTTACACAGGGAGGGGGCTACACCTTC. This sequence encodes CASSLVTQGGGYTF.

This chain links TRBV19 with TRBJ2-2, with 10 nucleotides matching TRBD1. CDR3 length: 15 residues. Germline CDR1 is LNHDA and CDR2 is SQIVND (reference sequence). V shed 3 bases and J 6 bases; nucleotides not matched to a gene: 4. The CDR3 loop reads CASSMGQGSSGELFF. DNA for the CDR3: TGTGCCAGTAGTATGGGACAGGGGTCATCCGGGGAGCTGTTTTTT.

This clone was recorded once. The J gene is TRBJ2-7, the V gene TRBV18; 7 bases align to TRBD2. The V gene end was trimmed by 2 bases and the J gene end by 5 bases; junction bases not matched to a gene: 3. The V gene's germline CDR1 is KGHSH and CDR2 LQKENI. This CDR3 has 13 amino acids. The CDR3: CASSPGGGDEQYF. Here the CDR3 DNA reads TGTGCCAGCTCACCAGGCGGGGGAGACGAGCAGTACTTC.

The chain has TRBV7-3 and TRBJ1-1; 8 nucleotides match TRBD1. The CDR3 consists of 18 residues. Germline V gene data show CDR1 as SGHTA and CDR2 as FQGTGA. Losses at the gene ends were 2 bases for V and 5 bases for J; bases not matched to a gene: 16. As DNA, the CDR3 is TGTGCCAGCAGCTTATTGGGCCAGGGGGCGAGAATGGGGACTGAAGCTTTCTTT. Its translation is CASSLLGQGARMGTEAFF.

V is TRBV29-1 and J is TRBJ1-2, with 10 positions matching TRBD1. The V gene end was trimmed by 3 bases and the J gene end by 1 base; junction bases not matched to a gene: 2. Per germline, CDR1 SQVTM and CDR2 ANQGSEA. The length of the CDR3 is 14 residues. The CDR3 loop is CSVEGTGVNYGYTF. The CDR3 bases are TGCAGCGTTGAGGGGACAGGGGTTAACTATGGCTACACCTTC.

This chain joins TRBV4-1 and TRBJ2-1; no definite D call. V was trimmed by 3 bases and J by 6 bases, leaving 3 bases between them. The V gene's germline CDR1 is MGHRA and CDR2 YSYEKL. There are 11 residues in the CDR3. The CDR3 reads CASSHRNEQFF. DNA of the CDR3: TGCGCCAGCAGCCACCGCAATGAGCAGTTCTTC.

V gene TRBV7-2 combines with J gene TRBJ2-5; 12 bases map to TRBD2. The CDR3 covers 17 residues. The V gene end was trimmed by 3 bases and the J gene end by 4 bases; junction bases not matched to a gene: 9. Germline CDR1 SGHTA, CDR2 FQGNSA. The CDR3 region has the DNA TGTGCCAGCAGCTTCGCTAGCGGGGGGGCAGGTCGAGAGACCCAGTACTTC. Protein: CASSFASGGAGRETQYF.

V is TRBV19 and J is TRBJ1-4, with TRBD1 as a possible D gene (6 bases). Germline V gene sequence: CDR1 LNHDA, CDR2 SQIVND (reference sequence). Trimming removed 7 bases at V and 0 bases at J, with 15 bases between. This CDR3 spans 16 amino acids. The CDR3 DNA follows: TGTGCCAGTACCTCCATGGGGGCTGCAACTAATGAAAAACTGTTTTTT. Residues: CASTSMGAATNEKLFF.